The present T cell receptor beta chain was sequenced within a study of OX40 agonist ivuxolimab in advanced cancers. Per the germline V gene, CDR1 is SEHNR and CDR2 is FQNEAQ (reference sequence). V lost 4 bases, J lost 4 bases, and 13 bases lay in between. CDR3 length: 14 amino acids. This clone was picked up a small number of times. Libraries were prepared by immunoSEQ multiplex PCR; TCRdb keeps only in-frame clonotypes and omits some of them. The sample includes under 90,000 clones, roughly nine tenths of them seen just once. The clonotype was recovered from an adult with an advanced solid tumor such as melanoma, head and neck, liver or kidney cancer. The V and J genes are TRBV7-9 and TRBJ1-2, with D tentatively TRBD1 (5 bases). This sample comprised CD4+ or CD8+ T cells sorted from blood, obtained in a trial of the OX40 agonist ivuxolimab. The CDR3, as DNA: TGTGCCAGCAGCTCCATAAGGGGCGGCTATGGCTACACCTTC. Residues: CASSSIRGGYGYTF.